The clone carrying this T cell receptor beta chain was counted between two and nine times. The antigen is unknown. The germline V gene has CDR1 ENHRY and CDR2 SYGVKD. The V and J ends lost 0 bases and 7 bases respectively, with 13 bases between them. The CDR3 extends over 14 amino acids. The sample comes from a study of regulatory and conventional T cells in RAG deficiency. Study-wide results and limits: In Omenn syndrome, Treg and Tconv repertoires overlapped >80%.

Genomic DNA came from blood conventional CD4+ T cells gated CD25-low CD127-high. The assay was immunoSEQ multiplex PCR, and TCRdb's table has in-frame clones only and misses some. The table includes 20,000 to 25,000 clones, nearly 96% detected once. The sample was also linked to a second study, of regulatory T cells. That source reports: The primer mix had 52 TRBV and 13 TRBJ primers.

Material: CD25- CD4+ T cells sorted from blood. This clonotype was obtained from a human donor in good health. V and J are TRBV10-3 and TRBJ2-7; a weak D match, TRBD2 (5 bases). CDR3 amino acids: CAISESIGKGEQYF. Written as DNA, the CDR3 is TGTGCCATCAGTGAGTCGATCGGGAAAGGAGAGCAGTACTTC.